Following are 23 T cell receptor beta chains from one sample sequenced in a study of blood T cell repertoires in COVID-19. The data were produced by immunoSEQ multiplex PCR, yet TCRdb's version contains in-frame clones alone and is incomplete. The sample records around 230,000 clones, 80% to 90% being singletons. The specimen sequenced was peripheral blood. These receptors originate from a middle-aged man with COVID-19, enrolled during active disease.

V and J are TRBV24-1 and TRBJ2-1, with TRBD2 matching over 9 bases. The CDR3 runs to 16 residues. Trimming cost V 6 bases and J 7 bases; bases outside gene matches: 12. In germline, CDR1 is KGHDR, CDR2 SFDVKD. CDR3 residues: CATSPSGAPSSNEQFF. Here the CDR3 DNA reads TGTGCCACCAGTCCTAGCGGGGCTCCTTCGAGTAATGAGCAGTTCTTC.

V gene TRBV24-1 combines with J gene TRBJ2-3; tentative D call: TRBD1 (6 bases). Germline CDR1 KGHDR, CDR2 SFDVKD. The V and J ends lost 2 bases and 2 bases respectively, with 10 bases between them. This CDR3 region has 15 residues. The CDR3 DNA follows: TGTGCCACCAGTGATTGGGACACCCACACAGATACGCAGTATTTT. Its protein is CATSDWDTHTDTQYF.

This chain uses TRBV19 with TRBJ1-1, with D hard to call. Germline lookup yields CDR1 LNHDA and CDR2 SQIVND (reference sequence). The CDR3 length is 14 residues. V was clipped by 3 bases and J by 2 bases, with 10 bases between them. CDR3: CASSIQAANTEAFF. Written as DNA, the CDR3 is TGTGCCAGTAGTATTCAGGCAGCCAACACTGAAGCTTTCTTT.

The J gene is TRBJ1-2, the V gene TRBV7-3; a possible D gene is TRBD1 (6 bases). The CDR3 has 16 amino acids. The V end was cut by 4 bases, the J end by 6 bases, with 21 bases between. Germline V gives CDR1 SGHTA, CDR2 FQGTGA. The CDR3 is CASSSQGTLTEDGYTF. CDR3 sequence (DNA): TGTGCCAGCAGCTCACAGGGCACGCTTACGGAGGATGGCTACACCTTC.

This clone was seen more than once but under ten times. The gene calls are TRBV29-1 and TRBJ2-3; possibly TRBD1 for D (6 bases). The V gene lost 8 bases and the J gene lost 3 bases, with 12 bases spanning the gap. Germline CDR1 is SQVTM and CDR2 is ANQGSEA. This CDR3 comprises 12 residues. CDR3 loop: CSTTGLTDTQYF. CDR3 in DNA: TGCAGCACCACAGGGTTAACAGATACGCAGTATTTT.

This sequence joins TRBV11-2 and TRBJ2-2, with D hard to call. This CDR3 has 16 residues. Germline V gene lookup returns CDR1 SGHAT and CDR2 FQNNGV. Trimming cost V 2 bases and J 0 bases, with 10 bases left between them. The CDR3 region has the DNA TGTGCCAGCAGCTTACAGGTCGCCCCGAACACCGGGGAGCTGTTTTTT. It encodes CASSLQVAPNTGELFF.

The chain combines TRBV7-2 with TRBJ2-3; 12 bases fit TRBD2. From germline, CDR1 is SGHTA and CDR2 FQGNSA. V lost 9 bases to trimming and J lost 7 bases; unmatched junction nucleotides: 14. The CDR3 spans 16 residues. CDR3 residues: CASTTPSGGAGYTQYF. The DNA of the CDR3 is TGTGCCAGTACGACCCCTAGCGGGGGGGCCGGTTATACGCAGTATTTT.

The chain is built from TRBV27 and TRBJ2-3, with 11 bases fitting TRBD1. V dropped 3 bases and J dropped 4; count of bases not matched to a gene: 3. Germline CDR1 and CDR2: MNHEY and SMNVEV (reference sequence). CDR3 length: 15 residues. The CDR3 region has the DNA TGTGCCAGCAGTTTTTGGGGACAGGGGGCAGATACGCAGTATTTT. Translation gives CASSFWGQGADTQYF.

The chain uses TRBV9 and TRBJ1-1; D is undetermined. Germline CDR1 and CDR2: SGDLS and YYNGEE. The CDR3 spans 14 residues. Between the trimmed V and J ends, which lost 0 bases and 0 bases, there was a span of 6 bases. DNA for the CDR3: TGTGCCAGCAGCGTAGCCCCCATGAACACTGAAGCTTTCTTT. This sequence encodes CASSVAPMNTEAFF. Looking up the rest from reference TRBV9 and TRBJ1-1 gives the full variable domain: DSGVTQTPKHLITATGQRVTLRCSPRSGDLSVYWYQQSLDQGLQFLIQYYNGEERAKGNILERFSAQQFPDLHSELNLSSLELGDSALYFCASSVAPMNTEAFFGQGTRLTVV.

Regarding this clone: A read error may account for a junction end that differs from germline. The chain combines TRBV7-7 with TRBJ2-3, with TRBD1 matching over 9 bases. The CDR3 has 14 amino acids. Germline CDR1 SSHAT, CDR2 FNYEAQ (reference sequence). DNA for the CDR3: TGTGCTAGCAGCCGGGACAGGGTTACAGATACGCAGTATTTT. Its protein is CASSRDRVTDTQYF.

The CDR3 loop is CASSLTPGLATLFYGYTF. For the CDR3, the DNA is TGTGCCAGCAGCTTAACTCCGGGACTGGCCACTCTATTCTATGGCTACACCTTC. The gene calls are TRBV7-9 and TRBJ1-2; D might be TRBD1 (5 bases). The V end lost 2 bases, the J end lost 4 bases, and 23 bases lay between the germline ends. This CDR3 is built from 18 residues. Germline V gene sequence: CDR1 SEHNR, CDR2 FQNEAQ (reference sequence).

This clone showed up just a few times. The J gene is TRBJ1-1, the V gene TRBV18; the D gene is possibly TRBD1 (6 bases). Looked up from germline, CDR1 is KGHSH and CDR2 is LQKENI. The CDR3 has 16 residues. With 2 bases removed from V and 0 bases from J, the gap between germline ends came to 13 bases. The CDR3 sequence: CASSPAGTNMNTEAFF. In DNA form, the CDR3 reads TGTGCCAGCTCACCAGCCGGGACAAACATGAACACTGAAGCTTTCTTT.

This clone was detected once. The chain has TRBV6-5 and TRBJ1-5; 10 bases line up with TRBD1. CDR3 length: 15 amino acids. J lost 6 bases, V lost 5 bases, and 7 bases had no gene match. CDR1 and CDR2 (germline): MNHEY, SVGAGI. The CDR3 nucleotides read TGTGCCAGCAGTAGGGACAGGGGCGGGTTTCAGCCCCAGCATTTT. Its protein product is CASSRDRGGFQPQHF.

Here the CDR3 DNA reads TGTGCCAGCAAGACTTTGGGACGGAGGGGATCACCCCTCCACTTT. It translates to CASKTLGRRGSPLHF. The chain has TRBV28 and TRBJ1-6; a weak D match, TRBD1 (5 bases). The CDR3 is made up of 15 amino acids. Trimming removed 7 bases from V and 10 bases from J, with 20 bases in between. Germline lookup yields CDR1 MDHEN and CDR2 SYDVKM.

The chain links TRBV5-1 to TRBJ1-5, with D hard to call. Trimming took off 4 bases at V and 0 bases at J, with 11 bases between the two ends. Germline V gene sequence: CDR1 SGHRS, CDR2 YFSETQ. The CDR3 length is 15 residues. In nucleotides, the CDR3 is TGCGCCAGCAGCCTGGACGCCTATAGCAATCAGCCCCAGCATTTT. Amino acid sequence: CASSLDAYSNQPQHF.

The chain employs TRBV18 and TRBJ1-1; D call uncertain. The CDR3 has 14 amino acids. The V and J ends lost 4 bases and 7 bases respectively, with 16 bases between them. In germline, CDR1 is KGHSH, CDR2 LQKENI. Here the CDR3 reads CASSLEFTANEAFF. The DNA of the CDR3 is TGTGCCAGCTCACTGGAGTTTACGGCCAATGAAGCTTTCTTT.

The CDR3 is CASSLAGGIGRSYNSPLHF. The CDR3 nucleotides read TGTGCCAGCAGCTTAGCTGGAGGGATTGGAAGGTCCTATAATTCACCCCTCCACTTT. This chain links TRBV7-8 with TRBJ1-6, with D unclear. Germline CDR1 and CDR2: SGHVS and FQNEAQ. This CDR3 is built from 19 residues. V lost 0 bases and J 1 base, leaving 16 bases between the germline ends.

There are a few counts of this clone. The chain couples TRBV15 to TRBJ2-7; 8 nucleotides align to TRBD1. Trimming at V came to 2 bases and at J to 5 bases, leaving 5 bases not matched to a gene. Germline CDR1 LNHNV, CDR2 YYDKDF (reference sequence). CDR3 length: 14 amino acids. The CDR3 region is CATSRTQGGDEQYF. In DNA form, the CDR3 reads TGTGCCACCAGCAGAACACAGGGGGGCGACGAGCAGTACTTC.

The chain is built from TRBV5-4 and TRBJ1-4; TRBD1 might be the D (5 bases). The ends were cut back, 1 base at V and 4 bases at J, with 8 bases in the middle. This CDR3 spans 14 amino acids. The germline V gene has CDR1 SGHNT and CDR2 YYREEE (reference sequence). Here the CDR3 reads CASSLTGLNEKLFF. The DNA of the CDR3 is TGTGCCAGCAGCTTGACAGGCCTTAATGAAAAACTGTTTTTT.

The CDR3 DNA follows: TGTGCCATCAATCCGGGGACAGGGGATAATTCACCCCTCCACTTT. Protein sequence: CAINPGTGDNSPLHF. V usage is TRBV10-3 and J usage is TRBJ1-6, with 10 nucleotides matching TRBD1. The CDR3 length is 15 residues. The V gene end was trimmed by 7 bases and the J gene end by 5 bases; junction bases not matched to a gene: 5. Germline V gene sequence: CDR1 ENHRY, CDR2 SYGVKD.

The chain is built from TRBV6-6 and TRBJ1-5; D is unclear. The CDR3 is 15 residues long. V lost 7 bases and J lost 5, with 18 bases in between. CDR1 is MNHNY and CDR2 is SVGAGI in the germline V gene (reference sequence). DNA for the CDR3: TGTGCCAGCACTATAGAGGGAGATGGCGATCAGCCCCAGCATTTT. Translating gives CASTIEGDGDQPQHF.

This chain joins TRBV6-1 and TRBJ2-7; D not resolved. There are 16 residues in the CDR3. Germline V gene sequence: CDR1 MNHNS, CDR2 SASEGT. The V end lost 3 bases, the J end lost 0 bases, and 15 bases lay between the germline ends. This CDR3 is CASSEGGPSSSYEQYF. Here the CDR3 DNA reads TGTGCCAGCAGTGAGGGTGGGCCTTCCAGCTCCTACGAGCAGTACTTC.

This chain links TRBV27 with TRBJ1-1; 7 bases match TRBD1. This CDR3 is 13 amino acids long. Losses at the gene ends were 4 bases for V and 5 bases for J; bases not matched to a gene: 4. Germline V gene data show CDR1 as MNHEY and CDR2 as SMNVEV (reference sequence). CDR3 loop: CASSSQGGTEAFF. The CDR3 nucleotides read TGTGCCAGCAGTTCTCAGGGGGGTACTGAAGCTTTCTTT.